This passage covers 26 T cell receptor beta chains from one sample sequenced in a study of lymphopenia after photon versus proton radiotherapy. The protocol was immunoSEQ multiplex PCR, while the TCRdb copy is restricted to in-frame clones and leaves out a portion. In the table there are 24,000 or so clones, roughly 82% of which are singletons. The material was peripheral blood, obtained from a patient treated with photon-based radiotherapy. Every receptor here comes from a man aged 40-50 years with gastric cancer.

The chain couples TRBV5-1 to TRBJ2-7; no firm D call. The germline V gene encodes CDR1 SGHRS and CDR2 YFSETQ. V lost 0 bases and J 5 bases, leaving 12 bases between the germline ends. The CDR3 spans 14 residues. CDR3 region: CASSLALGSNEQYF. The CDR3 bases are TGCGCCAGCAGCTTGGCCCTAGGGTCGAACGAGCAGTACTTC.

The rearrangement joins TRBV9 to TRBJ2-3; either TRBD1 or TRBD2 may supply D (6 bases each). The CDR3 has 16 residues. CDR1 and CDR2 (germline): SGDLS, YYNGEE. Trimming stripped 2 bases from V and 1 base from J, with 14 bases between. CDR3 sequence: CASSVEGGAGTDTQYF. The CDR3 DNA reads TGTGCCAGCAGCGTTGAGGGGGGCGCGGGCACAGATACGCAGTATTTT. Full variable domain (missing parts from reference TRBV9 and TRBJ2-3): DSGVTQTPKHLITATGQRVTLRCSPRSGDLSVYWYQQSLDQGLQFLIQYYNGEERAKGNILERFSAQQFPDLHSELNLSSLELGDSALYFCASSVEGGAGTDTQYFGPGTRLTVL.

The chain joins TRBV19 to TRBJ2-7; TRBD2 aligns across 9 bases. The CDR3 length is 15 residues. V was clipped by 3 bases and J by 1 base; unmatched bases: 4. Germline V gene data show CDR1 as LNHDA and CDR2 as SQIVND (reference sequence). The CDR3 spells CASSIGGGDSYEQYF. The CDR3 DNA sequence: TGTGCCAGTAGTATCGGCGGGGGGGATTCCTACGAGCAGTACTTC.

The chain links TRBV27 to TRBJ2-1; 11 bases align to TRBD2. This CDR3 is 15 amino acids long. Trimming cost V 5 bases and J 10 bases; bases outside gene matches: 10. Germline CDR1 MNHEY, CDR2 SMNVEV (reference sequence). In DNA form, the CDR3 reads TGTGCCAGCAGTCCAGTAGCGGGGGGGCCACGCGAGCAGTTCTTC. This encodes CASSPVAGGPREQFF.

The CDR3 coding sequence is TGTGCCAGCAGCGTAGCAAACTATGGCTACACCTTC. Translation gives CASSVANYGYTF. The J gene is TRBJ1-2, the V gene TRBV9; the D is unclear. The CDR3 has 12 amino acids. V gave up 0 bases and J gave up 2 bases, with 2 bases separating them. The germline V gene encodes CDR1 SGDLS and CDR2 YYNGEE. Looking up the rest from reference TRBV9 and TRBJ1-2 gives the full variable domain: DSGVTQTPKHLITATGQRVTLRCSPRSGDLSVYWYQQSLDQGLQFLIQYYNGEERAKGNILERFSAQQFPDLHSELNLSSLELGDSALYFCASSVANYGYTFGSGTRLTVV.

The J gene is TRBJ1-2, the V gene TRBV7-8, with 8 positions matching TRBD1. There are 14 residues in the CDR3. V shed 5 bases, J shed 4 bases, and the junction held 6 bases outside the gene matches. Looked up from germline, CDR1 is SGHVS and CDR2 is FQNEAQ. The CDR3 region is CASSRQGSIYGYTF. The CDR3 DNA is TGTGCCAGCAGCCGACAGGGGTCTATCTATGGCTACACCTTC.

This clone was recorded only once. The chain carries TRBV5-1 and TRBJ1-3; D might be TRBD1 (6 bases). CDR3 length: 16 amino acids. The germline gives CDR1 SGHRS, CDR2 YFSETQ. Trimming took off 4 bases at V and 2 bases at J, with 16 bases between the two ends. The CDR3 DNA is TGCGCCAGCAGCGGACGGACAGCCGGCGCTGGAAACACCATATATTTT. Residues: CASSGRTAGAGNTIYF.

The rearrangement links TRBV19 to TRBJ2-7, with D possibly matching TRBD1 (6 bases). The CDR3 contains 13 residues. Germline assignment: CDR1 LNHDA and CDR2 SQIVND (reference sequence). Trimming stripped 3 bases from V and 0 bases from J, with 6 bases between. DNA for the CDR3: TGTGCCAGTAGTATGACAGGCTCCTACGAGCAGTACTTC. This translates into CASSMTGSYEQYF.

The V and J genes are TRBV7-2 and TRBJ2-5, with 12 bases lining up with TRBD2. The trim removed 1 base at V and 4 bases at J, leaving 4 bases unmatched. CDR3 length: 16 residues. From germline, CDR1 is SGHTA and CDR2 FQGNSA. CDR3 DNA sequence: TGTGCCAGCAGCTTAGTTTGGACTAGCGGGGTAGAGACCCAGTACTTC. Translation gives CASSLVWTSGVETQYF.

In DNA, the CDR3 is TGTGCCAGCAGAGTTGGACAGGGGGTAAGAGAGACCCAGTACTTC. It specifies CASRVGQGVRETQYF. The chain links TRBV6-5 to TRBJ2-5; 10 bases are a match to TRBD1. The germline gives CDR1 MNHEY, CDR2 SVGAGI. CDR3 length: 15 amino acids. V dropped 6 bases and J dropped 4; count of bases not matched to a gene: 8.

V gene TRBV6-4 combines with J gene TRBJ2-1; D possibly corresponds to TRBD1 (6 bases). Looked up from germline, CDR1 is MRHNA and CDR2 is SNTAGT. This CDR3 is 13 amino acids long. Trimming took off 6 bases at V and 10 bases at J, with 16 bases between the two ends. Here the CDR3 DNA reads TGTGCCAGCAGGGGACACCTCGATAAGGAGCAGTTCTTC. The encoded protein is CASRGHLDKEQFF.

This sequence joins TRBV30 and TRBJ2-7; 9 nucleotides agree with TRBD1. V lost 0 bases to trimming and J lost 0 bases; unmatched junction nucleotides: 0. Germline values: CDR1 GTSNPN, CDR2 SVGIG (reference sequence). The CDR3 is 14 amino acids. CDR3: CAWSVDRGSYEQYF. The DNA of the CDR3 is TGTGCCTGGAGTGTGGACAGGGGCTCCTACGAGCAGTACTTC.

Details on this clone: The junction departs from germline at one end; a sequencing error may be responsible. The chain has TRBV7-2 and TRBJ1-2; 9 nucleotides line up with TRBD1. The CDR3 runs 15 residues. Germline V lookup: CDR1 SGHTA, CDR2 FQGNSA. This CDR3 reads CASSLAGTGNYGYTF. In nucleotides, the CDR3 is TGTGCCAGCAGCCTAGCGGGGACAGGGAACTATGGCTACACCTTC.

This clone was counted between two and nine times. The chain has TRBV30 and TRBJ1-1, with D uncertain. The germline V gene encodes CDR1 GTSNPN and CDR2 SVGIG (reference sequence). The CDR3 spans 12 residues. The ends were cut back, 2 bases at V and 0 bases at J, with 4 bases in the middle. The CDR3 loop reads CAWSSMNTEAFF. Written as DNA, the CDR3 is TGTGCCTGGAGTTCGATGAACACTGAAGCTTTCTTT.

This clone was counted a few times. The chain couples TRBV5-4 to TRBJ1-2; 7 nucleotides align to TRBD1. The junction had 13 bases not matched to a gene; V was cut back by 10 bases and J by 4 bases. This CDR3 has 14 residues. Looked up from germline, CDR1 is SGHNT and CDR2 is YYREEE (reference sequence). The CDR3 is CAAGSGTEIYGYTF. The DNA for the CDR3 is TGTGCCGCCGGGTCCGGGACAGAGATCTATGGCTACACCTTC.

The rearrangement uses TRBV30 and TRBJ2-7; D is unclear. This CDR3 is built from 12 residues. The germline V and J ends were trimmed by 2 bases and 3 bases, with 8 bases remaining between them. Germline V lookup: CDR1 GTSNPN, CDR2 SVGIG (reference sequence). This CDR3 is CAWSRQVYEQYF. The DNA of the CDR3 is TGTGCCTGGAGTCGTCAGGTCTACGAGCAGTACTTC. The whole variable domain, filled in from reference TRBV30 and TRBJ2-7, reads SQTIHQWPATLVQPVGSPLSLECTVEGTSNPNLYWYRQAAGRGLQLLFYSVGIGQISSEVPQNLSASRPQDRQFILSSKKLLLSDSGFYLCAWSRQVYEQYFGPGTRLTVT.

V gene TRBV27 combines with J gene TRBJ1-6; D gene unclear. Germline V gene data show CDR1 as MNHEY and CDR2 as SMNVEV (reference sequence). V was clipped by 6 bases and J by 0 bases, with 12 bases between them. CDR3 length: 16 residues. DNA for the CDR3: TGTGCCAGCAGCTTTACATTCAGCTCCTATAATTCACCCCTCCACTTT. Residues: CASSFTFSSYNSPLHF.

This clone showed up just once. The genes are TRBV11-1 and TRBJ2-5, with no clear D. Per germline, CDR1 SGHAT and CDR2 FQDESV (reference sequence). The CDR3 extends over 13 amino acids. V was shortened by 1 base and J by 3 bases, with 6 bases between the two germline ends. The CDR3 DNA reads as TGTGCCAGCAGCTTAGGCAGAGAAGAGACCCAGTACTTC. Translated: CASSLGREETQYF.

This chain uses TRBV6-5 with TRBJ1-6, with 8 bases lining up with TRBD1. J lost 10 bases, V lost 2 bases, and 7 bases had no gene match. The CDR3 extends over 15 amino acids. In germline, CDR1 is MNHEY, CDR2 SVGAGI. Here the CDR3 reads CASSYLGQGGSPLHF. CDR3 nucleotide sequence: TGTGCCAGCAGTTACCTCGGACAGGGAGGCTCACCCCTCCACTTT.

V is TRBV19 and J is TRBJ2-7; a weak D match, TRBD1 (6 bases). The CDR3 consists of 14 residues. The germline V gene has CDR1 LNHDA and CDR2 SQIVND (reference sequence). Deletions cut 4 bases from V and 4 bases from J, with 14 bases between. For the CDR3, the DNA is TGTGCCAGTAGTAACAGGGAAATAGGATACGAGCAGTACTTC. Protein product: CASSNREIGYEQYF.

As DNA, the CDR3 is TGTGCCAGTAGTATCACAGGGAGAATGGGCACTGAAGCTTTCTTT. Its translation: CASSITGRMGTEAFF. The chain is built from TRBV19 and TRBJ1-1, with a weak D call TRBD1 (6 bases). Germline CDR1 LNHDA, CDR2 SQIVND (reference sequence). Trimming shortened V by 3 bases and J by 4 bases, and 15 bases separated the two germline ends. The CDR3 runs to 15 residues.

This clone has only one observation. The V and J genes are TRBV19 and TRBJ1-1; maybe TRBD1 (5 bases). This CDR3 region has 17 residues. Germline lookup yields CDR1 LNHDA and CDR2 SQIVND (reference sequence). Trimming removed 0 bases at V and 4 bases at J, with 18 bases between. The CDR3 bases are TGTGCCAGTAGTATAGAAGCGGTGGGAACCGGGGGCACTGAAGCTTTCTTT. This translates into CASSIEAVGTGGTEAFF.

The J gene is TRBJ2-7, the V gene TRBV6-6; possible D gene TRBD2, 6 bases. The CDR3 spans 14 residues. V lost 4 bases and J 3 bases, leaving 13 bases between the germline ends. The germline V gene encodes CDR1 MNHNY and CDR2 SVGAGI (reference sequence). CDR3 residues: CASSSDLGGYEQYF. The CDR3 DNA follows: TGTGCCAGCAGTTCAGACCTGGGAGGCTACGAGCAGTACTTC.

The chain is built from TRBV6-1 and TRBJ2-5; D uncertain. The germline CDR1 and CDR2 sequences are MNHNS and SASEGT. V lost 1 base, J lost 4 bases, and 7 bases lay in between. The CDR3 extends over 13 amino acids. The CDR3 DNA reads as TGTGCCAGCAGTGAAGTTGGTGGAGAGACCCAGTACTTC. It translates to CASSEVGGETQYF.

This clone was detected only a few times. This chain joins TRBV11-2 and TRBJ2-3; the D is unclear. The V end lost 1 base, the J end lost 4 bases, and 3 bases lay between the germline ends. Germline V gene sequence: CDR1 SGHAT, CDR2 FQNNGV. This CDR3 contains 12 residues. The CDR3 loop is CASSLGPDTQYF. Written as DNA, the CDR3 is TGTGCCAGCAGCTTAGGACCAGATACGCAGTATTTT. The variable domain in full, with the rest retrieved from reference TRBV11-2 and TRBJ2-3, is EAGVAQSPRYKIIEKRQSVAFWCNPISGHATLYWYQQILGQGPKLLIQFQNNGVVDDSQLPKDRFSAERLKGVDSTLKIQPAKLEDSAVYLCASSLGPDTQYFGPGTRLTVL.

CDR3 loop: CASSPYGTVYNEQFF. CDR3 bases: TGTGCCAGCAGTCCATACGGGACAGTTTACAATGAGCAGTTCTTC. The rearrangement uses TRBV6-6 and TRBJ2-1; TRBD1 matches at 7 bases. V lost 5 bases and J lost 4; bases outside the gene matches: 8. The germline CDR1 and CDR2 sequences are MNHNY and SVGAGI (reference sequence). The CDR3 is made up of 15 amino acids.